This TCR beta chain was captured in a study of blood T cells in healthy people across ages. As regards this clonotype: The antigen is undetermined.

This CDR3 has 15 residues. The germline V and J ends were trimmed by 5 bases and 4 bases, with 18 bases remaining between them. Germline assignment: CDR1 SEHNR and CDR2 FQNEAQ (reference sequence). Study-level findings and limits: Aged donors had fewer naive CD4+ cells and lower diversity than long-lived donors.

PCR was performed a second time for about 7 to 11 cycles using a sample-barcoded 5' primer and a J-beta primer mix. TCRdb passed the 5' RACE reads through MiXCR, listing each CDR3 protein once. This sample yields 1,500,000 or so distinct CDR3 sequences, of which approximately 59% are seen a single time; 6.5% to 8% belongs to the top ten. This sequence was found in a man aged 18 to 29 in good health. This sequence joins TRBV7-9 and TRBJ2-7; tentatively, D is TRBD1 (6 bases). The sample consisted of blood. CDR3 in DNA: TGTGCCAGCAGCACGCAACGGGACATGTCTTACGAGCAGTACTTC. Residues: CASSTQRDMSYEQYF.